The 15 T cell receptor beta chains presented below share a single source sample, sequenced in a study of T cell responses to AZD1222 COVID-19 vaccine. Assay: immunoSEQ multiplex PCR; the TCRdb copy retains only in-frame clones and omits some. The sample carries approximately 150,000 clones, 89% recorded once. Sequencing used peripheral blood, obtained on day 0 of AZD1222 vaccination. The receptors were sampled from an adult in good health.

V and J are TRBV27 and TRBJ2-4; 11 nucleotides line up with TRBD2. Germline V gene sequence: CDR1 MNHEY, CDR2 SMNVEV (reference sequence). The CDR3 is made up of 16 amino acids. Trimming at V came to 7 bases and at J to 3 bases, leaving 8 bases not matched to a gene. The CDR3 loop is CASTLSGRGIKNIQYF. Here the CDR3 DNA reads TGTGCCAGCACCCTTAGCGGGAGGGGGATCAAAAACATTCAGTACTTC.

V gene TRBV6-5 combines with J gene TRBJ1-6; D gene unclear. Trimming took off 4 bases at V and 7 bases at J, with 17 bases between the two ends. The germline CDR1 and CDR2 sequences are MNHEY and SVGAGI. CDR3 size: 16 residues. The CDR3 here is CASSLSGLFQNSPLHF. In DNA, the CDR3 is TGTGCCAGCAGTTTAAGCGGTTTGTTCCAGAATTCACCCCTCCACTTT.

J is TRBJ1-5 and V is TRBV19; D ambiguous. The CDR3 covers 13 residues. V was pared by 5 bases and J by 5 bases, with 10 bases between. The germline CDR1 and CDR2 sequences are LNHDA and SQIVND (reference sequence). The CDR3 DNA reads TGTGCCAGTAGTCAGCCAGGCGATCAGCCCCAGCATTTT. Encoded protein: CASSQPGDQPQHF.

The chain recombines TRBV6-1 with TRBJ2-7; D remains unclear. The CDR3 extends over 16 amino acids. Trimming shortened V by 2 bases and J by 0 bases, and 14 bases separated the two germline ends. The V gene's germline CDR1 is MNHNS and CDR2 SASEGT. CDR3 loop: CASSEWMMRSSYEQYF. CDR3 coding DNA: TGTGCCAGCAGTGAATGGATGATGAGGAGCTCCTACGAGCAGTACTTC.

The chain joins TRBV10-3 to TRBJ1-4; possibly TRBD1 for D (6 bases). This CDR3 is 13 amino acids long. CDR1 and CDR2 from the germline V gene are ENHRY and SYGVKD. V gave up 7 bases and J gave up 6 bases, with 12 bases separating them. CDR3 protein: CAINAGVDEKLFF. In nucleotides, the CDR3 is TGTGCCATCAACGCAGGGGTAGATGAAAAACTGTTTTTT.

The rearrangement joins TRBV18 to TRBJ1-1, with TRBD1 matching 8 bases. CDR3 length equals 15 residues. Germline V lookup: CDR1 KGHSH, CDR2 LQKENI. V gave up 5 bases and J gave up 5 bases; unmatched junction bases: 10. CDR3: CASSIATGVETEAFF. In nucleotides, the CDR3 is TGTGCCAGCTCAATCGCGACAGGGGTCGAAACTGAAGCTTTCTTT.

The chain uses TRBV6-5 and TRBJ1-3; D is uncertain. Trimming cost V 4 bases and J 4 bases, with 14 bases left between them. Germline lookup yields CDR1 MNHEY and CDR2 SVGAGI. CDR3 size: 15 residues. The CDR3 DNA sequence: TGTGCCAGCAGTTTGGACTCAGGTCCCGGAAACACCATATATTTT. It encodes CASSLDSGPGNTIYF.

V usage is TRBV5-1 and J usage is TRBJ1-5; 7 bases fit TRBD1. The germline V gene encodes CDR1 SGHRS and CDR2 YFSETQ. V trimming: 4 bases; J trimming: 3 bases; junction bases outside the gene matches: 7. CDR3 length: 15 residues. This chain's CDR3 is CASSAGGEPNQPQHF. CDR3 nucleotide sequence: TGCGCCAGCAGCGCAGGGGGAGAACCCAATCAGCCCCAGCATTTT.

The chain combines TRBV18 with TRBJ2-1; D not resolved. The V end was cut by 2 bases, the J end by 11 bases, with 10 bases between. Germline values: CDR1 KGHSH, CDR2 LQKENI. There are 12 residues in the CDR3. Here the CDR3 reads CASSPRVNKQFF. As DNA, the CDR3 is TGTGCCAGCTCACCAAGGGTAAATAAGCAGTTCTTC.

This chain uses TRBV24-1 with TRBJ2-2, with unresolved D. This CDR3 is 12 amino acids long. V was shortened by 12 bases and J by 1 base, with 8 bases between the two germline ends. Germline V lookup: CDR1 KGHDR, CDR2 SFDVKD. CDR3 loop: CAATKNTGELFF. CDR3 nucleotide sequence: TGTGCCGCGACCAAGAACACCGGGGAGCTGTTTTTT.

The genes are TRBV7-8 and TRBJ1-1; perhaps TRBD1 as D (6 bases). The V end lost 1 base, the J end lost 4 bases, and 16 bases lay between the germline ends. Germline CDR1 is SGHVS and CDR2 is FQNEAQ. The CDR3 consists of 16 residues. The CDR3 loop is CASSLGGAGASTEAFF. In DNA, the CDR3 is TGTGCCAGCAGCTTAGGTGGGGCGGGGGCGAGCACTGAAGCTTTCTTT.

For the CDR3, the DNA is TGTGCCAGCAGCTTAAAAAGTTTTTCAGATACGCAGTATTTT. It specifies CASSLKSFSDTQYF. The V gene is TRBV7-2, the J gene TRBJ2-3; no definite D call. The V end lost 2 bases, the J end lost 4 bases, and 10 bases lay between the germline ends. The CDR3 covers 14 residues. In germline, CDR1 is SGHTA, CDR2 FQGNSA.

V gene TRBV5-6 combines with J gene TRBJ2-3; 13 nucleotides line up with TRBD2. The germline gives CDR1 SGHDT, CDR2 YYEEEE. V lost 6 bases to trimming and J lost 10 bases; unmatched junction nucleotides: 5. The CDR3 extends over 13 amino acids. This CDR3 is CASTQGLAGPQYF. CDR3 in DNA: TGTGCCAGCACCCAGGGACTAGCGGGACCGCAGTATTTT. The full variable domain, rest sourced from reference TRBV5-6 and TRBJ2-3, is DAGVTQSPTHLIKTRGQQVTLRCSPKSGHDTVSWYQQALGQGPQFIFQYYEEEERQRGNFPDRFSGHQFPNYSSELNVNALLLGDSALYLCASTQGLAGPQYFGPGTRLTVL.

The chain carries TRBV18 and TRBJ2-7, with TRBD1 identical over 9 bases. This CDR3 comprises 15 residues. Losses at the gene ends were 3 bases for V and 5 bases for J; bases not matched to a gene: 8. Germline V lookup: CDR1 KGHSH, CDR2 LQKENI. For the CDR3, the DNA is TGTGCCAGCTCACCCGTGACAGGGGGGTCTCACGAGCAGTACTTC. It translates to CASSPVTGGSHEQYF.

This clone was counted a single time. The rearrangement uses TRBV2 and TRBJ1-4; 7 bases map to TRBD1. V lost 3 bases to trimming and J lost 7 bases; unmatched junction nucleotides: 8. The length of the CDR3 is 15 residues. Germline lookup yields CDR1 SNHLY and CDR2 FYNNEI. The CDR3 spells CASSESGGSGEKLFF. The CDR3 coding sequence is TGTGCCAGCAGTGAGTCAGGGGGATCCGGTGAAAAACTGTTTTTT.